These 23 T cell receptor beta chains originate from one sample sequenced in a study of cytomegalovirus exposure and HLA in healthy donors. Produced via immunoSEQ multiplex PCR; TCRdb's table is partial and in-frame only. Of 300,000 to 400,000 clones in the sample, roughly 88% were seen once. The sequenced sample was PBMCs. Receptor source: a man aged 25 to 40 in good health and CMV-seronegative.

This chain joins TRBV30 and TRBJ2-3; 8 bases are shared with TRBD2. J gave up 2 bases and V 3 bases, and 7 bases lay outside the gene matches. This CDR3 is 15 amino acids long. Germline assignment: CDR1 GTSNPN and CDR2 SVGIG (reference sequence). The CDR3 coding sequence is TGTGCCTGGAGGGTTAGCGGGGCCTACACAGATACGCAGTATTTT. It encodes CAWRVSGAYTDTQYF.

Only one count was recorded for this clone. J is TRBJ2-7 and V is TRBV19, with a possible D match to TRBD1 (6 bases). V was clipped by 5 bases and J by 0 bases, with 17 bases between them. This CDR3 region has 16 residues. Looked up from germline, CDR1 is LNHDA and CDR2 is SQIVND (reference sequence). The CDR3 DNA follows: TGTGCCAGTAGTCCCTATTGGACAGAGAGCTCCTACGAGCAGTACTTC. It codes for CASSPYWTESSYEQYF. The whole variable domain, filled in from reference TRBV19 and TRBJ2-7, reads DGGITQSPKYLFRKEGQNVTLSCEQNLNHDAMYWYRQDPGQGLRLIYYSQIVNDFQKGDIAEGYSVSREKKESFPLTVTSAQKNPTAFYLCASSPYWTESSYEQYFGPGTRLTVT.

The rearrangement joins TRBV2 to TRBJ1-5; 7 bases are a match to TRBD1. Germline lookup yields CDR1 SNHLY and CDR2 FYNNEI. The CDR3 length is 15 residues. After removal of 2 bases from V and 9 bases from J, the junction contained 10 bases not matched to a gene. CDR3 amino acids: CASSELPGGKWPQHF. The CDR3 nucleotides are TGTGCCAGCAGTGAACTGCCAGGGGGTAAGTGGCCCCAGCATTTT.

The chain couples TRBV12-5 to TRBJ1-2, with D perhaps TRBD1 (6 bases). Germline values: CDR1 LGHNT, CDR2 FRNRAP. The CDR3 is 12 residues long. The V gene lost 7 bases and the J gene lost 6 bases, with 12 bases spanning the gap. CDR3 region: CASEGGRNGYTF. Here the CDR3 DNA reads TGTGCTAGTGAGGGGGGGCGGAATGGCTACACCTTC. Filled out from reference TRBV12-5 and TRBJ1-2, the complete variable domain reads DARVTQTPRHKVTEMGQEVTMRCQPILGHNTVFWYRQTMMQGLELLAYFRNRAPLDDSGMPKDRFSAEMPDATLATLKIQPSEPRDSAVYFCASEGGRNGYTFGSGTRLTVV.

The chain combines TRBV9 with TRBJ2-5, with 12 bases aligning to TRBD2. The CDR3 spans 17 residues. Germline CDR1 SGDLS, CDR2 YYNGEE. J was trimmed by 4 bases and V by 1 base; bases with no gene match: 8. The CDR3: CASSVNRLAGDLETQYF. The DNA for the CDR3 is TGTGCCAGCAGCGTAAACCGACTAGCGGGGGATTTAGAGACCCAGTACTTC.

V usage is TRBV4-1 and J usage is TRBJ2-7; perhaps TRBD1 as D (6 bases). Trimming removed 1 base from V and 0 bases from J, with 13 bases in between. Germline CDR1 and CDR2: MGHRA and YSYEKL. This CDR3 region has 16 residues. The CDR3 here is CASSQVGQSPSYEQYF. The CDR3 coding sequence is TGCGCCAGCAGCCAAGTCGGACAGTCCCCCTCCTACGAGCAGTACTTC.

This chain uses TRBV29-1 with TRBJ1-2; no definite D call. V was shortened by 1 base and J by 1 base, with 13 bases between the two germline ends. Germline V lookup: CDR1 SQVTM, CDR2 ANQGSEA. This CDR3 is 15 amino acids long. The CDR3 region is CSVEGRLNINYGYTF. CDR3 bases: TGCAGCGTTGAAGGCCGTTTGAACATTAACTATGGCTACACCTTC.

The CDR3 protein is CASSVRVPFAGANVLTF. The CDR3 region has the DNA TGTGCCAGCAGTGTCAGGGTGCCTTTCGCTGGGGCCAACGTCCTGACTTTC. The chain combines TRBV25-1 with TRBJ2-6; possible D gene TRBD1, 5 bases. The CDR3 runs 17 residues. Deletions cut 4 bases from V and 2 bases from J, with 15 bases between. CDR1 and CDR2 (germline): MGHDK, SYGVNS.

This clone appeared once. This chain connects TRBV7-2 to TRBJ2-1, with D perhaps matching TRBD2 (5 bases). V lost 1 base and J lost 6, with 13 bases in between. The CDR3 is 15 amino acids. Germline V CDR1 and CDR2: SGHTA, FQGNSA. The CDR3 DNA is TGTGCCAGCAGCTTAGTACTAGGCTTCGGCAATGAGCAGTTCTTC. Translated, it gives CASSLVLGFGNEQFF.

The chain carries TRBV30 and TRBJ1-4, with no clear D. Germline assignment: CDR1 GTSNPN and CDR2 SVGIG (reference sequence). V was shortened by 0 bases and J by 4 bases, with 3 bases between the two germline ends. This CDR3 is built from 12 residues. The CDR3 DNA follows: TGTGCCTGGAGTGTCTATAATGAAAAACTGTTTTTT. It is translated as CAWSVYNEKLFF.

The genes are TRBV5-3 and TRBJ2-7, with TRBD1 identical over 12 bases. TRBV5-3 is annotated as an ORF whose role is uncertain. The CDR3 runs 17 residues. J lost 0 bases, V lost 4 bases, and 8 bases had no gene match. DNA for the CDR3: TGTGCCAGAAGCCCCGGGACAGGGGGCACTGGCTCCTACGAGCAGTACTTC. Amino acids: CARSPGTGGTGSYEQYF.

In this sample, this clone turned up once. The V and J genes are TRBV4-1 and TRBJ1-1; 8 positions match TRBD1. Unmatched junction bases numbered 3, after V lost 2 bases and J lost 1 base. Germline V lookup: CDR1 MGHRA, CDR2 YSYEKL. The CDR3 is 15 residues long. CDR3 bases: TGCGCCAGCAGCCAAAACCAGGGGGCGAACACTGAAGCTTTCTTT. Its translation: CASSQNQGANTEAFF.

The J gene is TRBJ2-5, the V gene TRBV10-3, with TRBD2 matching over 7 bases. Germline assignment: CDR1 ENHRY and CDR2 SYGVKD. There are 15 residues in the CDR3. The trim removed 6 bases at V and 3 bases at J, leaving 10 bases unmatched. The CDR3 DNA reads TGTGCCATCAGCCTAAGGGCAGGGAGGGAAGAGACCCAGTACTTC. It translates to CAISLRAGREETQYF.

The V call is TRBV5-6, the J call TRBJ1-3, with no clear D. The CDR3 is 16 amino acids. Germline CDR1 is SGHDT and CDR2 is YYEEEE. Between the trimmed V and J ends, which lost 4 bases and 4 bases, there was a span of 18 bases. The CDR3 region is CASSNLYVLSGNTIYF. In DNA form, the CDR3 reads TGTGCCAGCAGCAACCTCTATGTTCTTTCCGGAAACACCATATATTTT. Drawing the rest from reference TRBV5-6 and TRBJ1-3, the complete variable domain is DAGVTQSPTHLIKTRGQQVTLRCSPKSGHDTVSWYQQALGQGPQFIFQYYEEEERQRGNFPDRFSGHQFPNYSSELNVNALLLGDSALYLCASSNLYVLSGNTIYFGEGSWLTVV.

V gene TRBV18 combines with J gene TRBJ2-7; TRBD2 matches at 10 bases. Trimming took 2 bases from V and 0 from J; bases not matched to a gene: 13. This CDR3 contains 19 residues. Looked up from germline, CDR1 is KGHSH and CDR2 is LQKENI. Here the CDR3 reads CASSPGLAGATSNSYEQYF. CDR3 coding DNA: TGTGCCAGCTCACCAGGGCTAGCGGGGGCGACCTCGAACTCCTACGAGCAGTACTTC.

CDR3 coding DNA: TGCGCCAGCAGCTTAGCAGGGCCATGGGGCTACACCTTC. Its protein is CASSLAGPWGYTF. This sequence joins TRBV5-1 and TRBJ1-2, with a weak D call TRBD1 (5 bases). The CDR3 totals 13 residues. V was trimmed by 2 bases and J by 8 bases, leaving 13 bases between them. The germline CDR1 and CDR2 sequences are SGHRS and YFSETQ.

This chain uses TRBV4-3 with TRBJ2-3; 10 nucleotides agree with TRBD2. The germline V gene encodes CDR1 LGHNA and CDR2 YSLEER. This CDR3 region has 16 residues. The V gene end was trimmed by 1 base and the J gene end by 6 bases; junction bases not matched to a gene: 7. The CDR3 region is CASSQGTSGFRDTQYF. For the CDR3, the DNA is TGCGCCAGCAGCCAAGGGACTAGCGGTTTTAGGGATACGCAGTATTTT.

V and J are TRBV9 and TRBJ1-2; no reliable D call. The length of the CDR3 is 15 residues. V lost 0 bases and J lost 0, with 9 bases in between. CDR1 is SGDLS and CDR2 is YYNGEE in the germline V gene. CDR3 protein: CASSVEYRSNYGYTF. Here the CDR3 DNA reads TGTGCCAGCAGCGTAGAATACAGATCTAACTATGGCTACACCTTC.

The chain links TRBV6-1 to TRBJ1-1, with 8 bases lining up with TRBD1. CDR3 length equals 14 residues. Germline assignment: CDR1 MNHNS and CDR2 SASEGT. V dropped 6 bases and J dropped 1; count of bases not matched to a gene: 4. The CDR3 spells CASSRTGSNTEAFF. The DNA of the CDR3 is TGTGCCAGCAGCAGGACAGGGTCGAACACTGAAGCTTTCTTT.

V gene TRBV5-6 combines with J gene TRBJ1-6; TRBD1 might be the D (5 bases). V was cut by 4 bases and J by 10 bases, with 18 bases left in between. CDR3 length equals 15 residues. The V gene's germline CDR1 is SGHDT and CDR2 YYEEEE. The CDR3 region has the DNA TGTGCCAGCAGCCTCGACCCAGGGTTATTCTCACCCCTCCACTTT. This codes for CASSLDPGLFSPLHF. Together with reference TRBV5-6 and TRBJ1-6, the CDR3 gives the full variable domain: DAGVTQSPTHLIKTRGQQVTLRCSPKSGHDTVSWYQQALGQGPQFIFQYYEEEERQRGNFPDRFSGHQFPNYSSELNVNALLLGDSALYLCASSLDPGLFSPLHFGNGTRLTVT.

The chain has TRBV27 and TRBJ2-7; 9 nucleotides line up with TRBD1. This CDR3 is 17 amino acids long. V shed 3 bases, J shed 2 bases, and the junction held 11 bases outside the gene matches. CDR1 is MNHEY and CDR2 is SMNVEV in the germline V gene (reference sequence). The CDR3 sequence: CASSFSPGQGRPYEQYF. DNA of the CDR3: TGTGCCAGCAGTTTTTCCCCGGGACAGGGAAGGCCCTACGAGCAGTACTTC.

The V gene is TRBV27, the J gene TRBJ1-5, with D possibly TRBD1 on 5 matching bases. CDR3 length: 15 amino acids. Trimming removed 4 bases at V and 0 bases at J, with 10 bases between. The germline V gene has CDR1 MNHEY and CDR2 SMNVEV (reference sequence). Written as DNA, the CDR3 is TGTGCCAGCAGTTCGACAGTTACTAGCAATCAGCCCCAGCATTTT. This translates into CASSSTVTSNQPQHF.

The gene calls are TRBV6-1 and TRBJ2-7; TRBD1 matches 8 bases. Germline V CDR1 and CDR2: MNHNS, SASEGT. V dropped 6 bases and J dropped 2; count of bases not matched to a gene: 9. The length of the CDR3 is 15 residues. CDR3: CASRGGGQGPYEQYF. In DNA, the CDR3 is TGTGCCAGCAGGGGAGGAGGACAGGGCCCCTACGAGCAGTACTTC.